Listed below are T cell receptor beta chains from one sample, sequenced in a study of blood T cell repertoires in COVID-19. Sequenced by immunoSEQ multiplex PCR; TCRdb stores in-frame clones only, minus some. Here the sample spans 80,000 to 95,000 clones, 80% to 85% being singletons. Sequenced sample: peripheral blood. The receptors shown here come from a man older than 75 with acute or convalescent COVID-19. CDR3s include the opening cysteine and the closing phenylalanine or tryptophan. The order of the fields is J gene, V gene, clone size, D gene, CDR3 protein, CDR3 DNA. D genes are given only for firm matches. The size entry is marked missing in some rows and otherwise reads once, few, many or a size class.

TRBJ1-4 | TRBV18 | . | TRBD1 | CASSPTGGATNEKLFF | TGTGCCAGCTCACCAACAGGGGGGGCAACTAATGAAAAACTGTTTTTT
TRBJ2-3 | TRBV5-1 | . | TRBD2 | CASSFSGSGIDTQYF | TGCGCCAGCAGCTTTAGCGGGAGTGGGATAGATACGCAGTATTTT
TRBJ2-4 | TRBV18 | . | . | CASSYRLVGENIQYF | TGTGCCAGCTCCTACAGGCTCGTGGGTGAAAACATTCAGTACTTC
TRBJ2-7 | TRBV7-8 | . | . | CASSFLQGRYEQYF | TGTGCCAGCAGCTTTTTACAGGGTCGGTACGAGCAGTACTTC
TRBJ2-3 | TRBV10-3 | . | TRBD2 | CAIRTGTSGSTDTQYF | TGTGCCATCAGGACCGGGACTAGCGGGAGCACAGATACGCAGTATTTT
TRBJ2-3 | TRBV25-1 | . | TRBD1 | CASSADRGIADTQYF | TGTGCCAGCAGCGCGGACAGGGGGATAGCAGATACGCAGTATTTT
TRBJ1-2 | TRBV19 | . | . | CASRQNQQPNYGYTF | TGTGCCAGCAGACAGAACCAACAACCTAACTATGGCTACACCTTC
TRBJ2-7 | TRBV2 | . | TRBD1 | CASSEGGTGSQQYF | TGTGCCAGCAGTGAAGGAGGGACAGGGTCTCAGCAGTACTTC
TRBJ1-5 | TRBV4-1 | few | TRBD1 | CASSQSGGRSNQPQHF | TGCGCCAGCAGCCAATCAGGGGGACGGAGCAATCAGCCCCAGCATTTT
TRBJ1-1 | TRBV7-9 | . | . | CASSLASMNTEAFF | TGTGCCAGCAGCTTAGCGAGTATGAACACTGAAGCTTTCTTT
TRBJ2-7 | TRBV18 | . | . | CASSSQDYEQYF | TGTGCCAGCTCGTCCCAGGACTACGAGCAGTACTTC
TRBJ2-4 | TRBV2 | . | TRBD2 | CASSGGGGIQYF | TGTGCCAGCAGTGGTGGGGGGGGCATTCAGTACTTC
TRBJ2-3 | TRBV7-8 | few | . | CASSSSGSADTQYF | TGTGCCAGCAGCTCTAGTGGGAGCGCAGATACGCAGTATTTT
TRBJ2-4 | TRBV5-1 | . | . | CASSLGPPRGNIQYF | TGCGCCAGCAGCTTGGGGCCACCCCGGGGGAACATTCAGTACTTC
TRBJ2-5 | TRBV28 | . | TRBD2 | CASSSTGAGGETQYF | TGTGCCAGCAGCTCGACGGGGGCGGGAGGGGAGACCCAGTACTTC
TRBJ2-6 | TRBV6-5 | . | . | CASSREGAGANVLTF | TGTGCCAGCAGTCGCGAAGGGGCTGGGGCCAACGTCCTGACTTTC
TRBJ1-6 | TRBV6-5 | . | TRBD1 | CASSYYRGNSPLHF | TGTGCCAGCAGTTACTACAGGGGAAATTCACCCCTCCACTTT
TRBJ2-7 | TRBV2 | . | . | CASSDRGIVRDEQYF | TGTGCCAGCAGTGATAGGGGAATCGTACGCGACGAGCAGTACTTC
TRBJ1-1 | TRBV7-9 | . | TRBD1 | CASSTEGQGAEAFF | TGTGCCAGCAGCACCGAGGGACAGGGGGCCGAAGCTTTCTTT
TRBJ2-5 | TRBV2 | once | TRBD2 | CASSAYDSSGTRGTQYF | TGTGCCAGCAGTGCGTATGACAGCTCCGGGACTAGGGGGACCCAGTACTTC
TRBJ2-5 | TRBV18 | . | . | CASSPEGQTQYF | TGTGCCAGCTCACCGGAGGGACAGACCCAGTACTTC
TRBJ2-1 | TRBV24-1 | . | TRBD2 | CATSIGGRNHQSAEQFF | TGTGCCACCAGTATCGGCGGGAGGAACCATCAATCAGCCGAACAGTTCTTC
TRBJ2-1 | TRBV7-9 | . | TRBD2 | CASSLVGLAFDEQFF | TGTGCCAGCAGCTTAGTGGGACTAGCGTTCGATGAGCAGTTCTTC
TRBJ2-7 | TRBV11-3 | . | TRBD1 | CASSPTGTEPGKQYF | TGTGCCAGCAGCCCGACCGGGACAGAGCCTGGGAAGCAGTACTTC
TRBJ2-3 | TRBV5-1 | . | TRBD2 | CASSPGLAVSTDTQYF | TGCGCCAGCAGCCCGGGACTAGCGGTGAGCACAGATACGCAGTATTTT
TRBJ2-3 | TRBV5-1 | . | . | CASSFMGLSTDTQYF | TGCGCCAGCAGCTTCATGGGACTCAGCACAGATACGCAGTATTTT
TRBJ2-1 | TRBV7-3 | . | TRBD2 | CASSSYGTSGSKGEQFF | TGTGCCAGCAGCTCCTACGGGACTAGCGGGAGTAAGGGTGAGCAGTTCTTC
TRBJ1-1 | TRBV30 | . | . | CAWSEDLRGTEAFF | TGTGCCTGGAGCGAAGATTTAAGGGGGACTGAAGCTTTCTTT
TRBJ2-7 | TRBV3-1/TRBV3-2 | . | TRBD1 | CASSQSRSWTGGNEQYF | TGTGCCAGCAGCCAATCGAGAAGTTGGACAGGGGGCAACGAGCAGTACTTC
TRBJ1-2 | TRBV9 | . | TRBD1 | CASNPGTGNYGYTF | TGTGCCAGCAATCCCGGGACAGGGAACTATGGCTACACCTTC
TRBJ2-2 | TRBV7-2 | . | . | CASSPRVRGSGELFF | TGTGCCAGCAGCCCACGAGTTAGGGGGTCCGGGGAGCTGTTTTTT
TRBJ1-3 | TRBV28 | . | TRBD1 | CASSSGQGGTIYF | TGTGCCAGCAGTTCCGGACAGGGTGGCACCATATATTTT
TRBJ2-1 | TRBV11-3 | . | . | CASSYGQYREQFF | TGTGCCAGCAGTTACGGACAATATCGTGAGCAGTTCTTC
TRBJ1-2 | TRBV10-3 | few | . | CAIRPSDYGYTF | TGTGCCATCAGACCCAGTGACTATGGCTACACCTTC
TRBJ1-6 | TRBV7-2 | . | . | CASSFGRRSSYNSPLHF | TGTGCCAGCAGCTTCGGTCGGAGGAGCTCCTATAATTCACCCCTCCACTTT
TRBJ1-6 | TRBV30 | . | TRBD1 | CAWSVLTGDNSPLHF | TGTGCCTGGAGTGTCCTAACAGGGGATAATTCACCCCTCCACTTT
TRBJ1-6 | TRBV6-5 | once | . | CASSYSGLAGNSPLHF | TGTGCCAGCAGTTACTCGGGTCTGGCAGGCAATTCACCCCTCCACTTT
TRBJ1-3 | TRBV6-6 | . | . | CASSQSSSGNTIYF | TGTGCCAGCAGTCAGTCTAGCTCTGGAAACACCATATATTTT
TRBJ1-5 | TRBV4-1 | . | . | CASSQGWGENQPQHF | TGCGCCAGCAGCCAAGGGTGGGGGGAGAATCAGCCCCAGCATTTT
TRBJ1-5 | TRBV7-2 | . | TRBD1 | CASSLEPGGDQPQHF | TGTGCCAGCAGCTTAGAACCAGGGGGAGATCAGCCCCAGCATTTT
TRBJ2-7 | TRBV5-1 | . | . | CASTTGGLSATNEQYF | TGCGCCAGCACCACCGGCGGTTTATCTGCCACTAACGAGCAGTACTTC
TRBJ2-5 | TRBV5-4 | . | . | CASSFKETQYF | TGTGCCAGCAGCTTTAAAGAGACCCAGTACTTC
TRBJ2-3 | TRBV7-2 | . | . | CASSYSTDTQYF | TGTGCCAGCAGCTACTCCACAGATACGCAGTATTTT
TRBJ1-2 | TRBV18 | . | . | CASSPLGRASGYTF | TGTGCCAGCTCACCGCTCGGCAGGGCGAGTGGCTACACCTTC
TRBJ2-3 | TRBV5-4 | . | . | CASSLKRTSTDTQYF | TGTGCCAGCAGCTTGAAACGAACTAGCACAGATACGCAGTATTTT
TRBJ2-2 | TRBV18 | . | TRBD1 | CASSPDRTNTGELFF | TGTGCCAGCTCACCGGACAGGACGAACACCGGGGAGCTGTTTTTT
TRBJ2-7 | TRBV6-5 | . | . | CASRTGGLPFEQYF | TGTGCCAGCAGGACTGGGGGCCTCCCATTCGAGCAGTACTTC
TRBJ2-2 | TRBV18 | . | TRBD1 | CASSTGQGRTGELFF | TGTGCCAGCTCAACCGGACAGGGTCGGACCGGGGAGCTGTTTTTT
TRBJ2-5 | TRBV6-5 | once | TRBD2 | CASSYSGGIQETQYF | TGTGCCAGCAGTTACTCGGGAGGGATACAAGAGACCCAGTACTTC
TRBJ1-1 | TRBV7-3 | . | . | CASSLIRQDNTEAFF | TGTGCCAGCAGCTTAATTCGACAGGATAACACTGAAGCTTTCTTT
TRBJ1-1 | TRBV5-1 | . | TRBD1 | CASTPDRDTEAFF | TGCGCCAGCACCCCTGACAGGGACACTGAAGCTTTCTTT
TRBJ1-3 | TRBV29-1 | . | . | CSVKSLNSGNTIYF | TGCAGCGTCAAGAGCCTCAACTCTGGAAACACCATATATTTT
TRBJ2-4 | TRBV30 | once | . | CAWSRGPGWNIQYF | TGTGCCTGGAGTAGGGGCCCGGGCTGGAACATTCAGTACTTC
TRBJ2-5 | TRBV24-1 | . | TRBD2 | CATVKGGGVGEETQYF | TGTGCCACCGTGAAGGGCGGGGGGGTAGGCGAAGAGACCCAGTACTTC
TRBJ2-1 | TRBV28 | few | . | CASSLYLAGEQFF | TGTGCCAGCAGTTTATATCTAGCCGGTGAGCAGTTCTTC